The sequence of this T cell receptor beta chain was determined in a study of blood T cell repertoires in COVID-19. Study as a whole: Whether acute or convalescent, the COVID-19 samples came from the United States, Italy and Spain. Nucleic acid was either cDNA or gDNA, and it came from T cells, B-cell-depleted T cells, or PBMCs.

Per the original methods: The assay estimated nucleated cells by amplifying reference gene primers. Measured with immunoSEQ multiplex PCR; TCRdb has only the in-frame clones, and not every one. That table supplies the V and J calls and clone size; D and trimming were determined from the DNA. The sample has approximately 200,000 clones, 85% seen once. The germline gives CDR1 MNHEY, CDR2 SVGAGI. CDR3 length: 13 amino acids. V gave up 6 bases and J gave up 4 bases, with 10 bases separating them. J is TRBJ1-5 and V is TRBV6-5, with TRBD1 as a possible D gene (5 bases). Sequenced material: PBMCs or T cells enriched from blood (not recorded which). This sequence was found in a man between 35 and 55 years old who had recovered from COVID-19. This CDR3 is CASSQTENQPQHF. The CDR3 DNA reads as TGTGCCAGCAGCCAGACAGAGAATCAGCCCCAGCATTTT.